This T cell receptor (beta chain) was captured in a study of beta chain features in type 1 diabetes. Heparinised blood was drawn once per donor, averaging roughly 120 mL. Central memory, naive, regulatory and stem cell-like memory CD4+ cells were sorted by CD45RO/CCR7/CD25/CD127/CD95/CD27. In all sorted populations, purity surpassed 95%. In the case of this clone: Its target is not known.

Study-level findings and limits: All four CD4+ subsets from Type 1 diabetes patients carried moderately but significantly shorter TCRB CDR3s. TCRB rearrangement may or may not be influenced by HLA type; here this remained unresolved.

The investigators reverse transcribed all of the isolated RNA, so they sequenced expressed TCRB transcripts. Measured with immunoSEQ multiplex PCR; TCRdb has only the in-frame clones, and not every one. The data contain approximately 250,000 clones, about 23% of them seen just once; the ten biggest clones take up about 0.012%. The material sequenced was naive CD4+ T cells from blood. The origin of this receptor is a woman aged 25 to 39 with type 1 diabetes.

The CDR3 nucleotides are TGTGCCAGCAGTTCCCGCCGCGGGACCCAGTACTTC. Its translation: CASSSRRGTQYF. The chain joins TRBV6-6 to TRBJ2-5; the D is unclear. This CDR3 region has 12 residues. V was clipped by 4 bases and J by 7 bases, with 10 bases between them. Looked up from germline, CDR1 is MNHNY and CDR2 is SVGAGI (reference sequence).